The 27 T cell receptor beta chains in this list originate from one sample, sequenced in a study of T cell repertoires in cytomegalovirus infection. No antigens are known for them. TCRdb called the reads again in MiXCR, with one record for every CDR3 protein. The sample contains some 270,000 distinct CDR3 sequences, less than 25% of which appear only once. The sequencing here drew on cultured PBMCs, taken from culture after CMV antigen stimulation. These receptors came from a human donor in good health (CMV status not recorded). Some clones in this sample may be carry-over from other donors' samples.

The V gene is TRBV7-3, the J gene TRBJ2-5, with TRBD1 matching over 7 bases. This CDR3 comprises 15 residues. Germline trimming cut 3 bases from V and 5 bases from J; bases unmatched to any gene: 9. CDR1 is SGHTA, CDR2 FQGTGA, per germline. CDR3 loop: CASSFGTADWETQYF. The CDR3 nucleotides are TGTGCCAGCAGCTTCGGGACAGCGGACTGGGAGACCCAGTACTTC.

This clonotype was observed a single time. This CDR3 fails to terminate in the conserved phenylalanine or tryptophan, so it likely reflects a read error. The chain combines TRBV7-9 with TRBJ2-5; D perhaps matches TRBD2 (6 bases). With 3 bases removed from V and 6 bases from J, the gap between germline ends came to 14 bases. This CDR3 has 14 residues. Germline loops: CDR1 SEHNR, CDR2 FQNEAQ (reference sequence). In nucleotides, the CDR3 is TGTGCCAGCAGCTTTTTCCCCGGGAGAAAGACCCAGTACCTC. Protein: CASSFFPGRKTQYL.

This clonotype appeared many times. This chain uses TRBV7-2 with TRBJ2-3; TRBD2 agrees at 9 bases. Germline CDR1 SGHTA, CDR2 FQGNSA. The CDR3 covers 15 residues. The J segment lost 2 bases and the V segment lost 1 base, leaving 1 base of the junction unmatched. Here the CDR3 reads CASSLVAGDTDTQYF. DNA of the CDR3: TGTGCCAGCAGCTTAGTAGCGGGGGACACAGATACGCAGTATTTT.

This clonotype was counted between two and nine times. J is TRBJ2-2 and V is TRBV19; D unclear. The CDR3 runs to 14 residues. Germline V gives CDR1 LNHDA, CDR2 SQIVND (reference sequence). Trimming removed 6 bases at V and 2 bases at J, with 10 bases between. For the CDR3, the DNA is TGTGCCAGTAGGATATCCGGAAACACCGGGGAGCTGTTTTTT. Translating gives CASRISGNTGELFF.

The CDR3 sequence: CASSQDLPGPGGGPQHF. CDR3 sequence (DNA): TGCGCCAGCAGCCAAGATCTTCCAGGGCCCGGAGGTGGGCCCCAGCATTTT. The rearrangement links TRBV4-3 to TRBJ1-5; a possible D gene is TRBD1 (5 bases). The CDR3 is 17 amino acids. Deletions cut 0 bases from V and 9 bases from J, with 21 bases between. Germline V gives CDR1 LGHNA, CDR2 YSLEER.

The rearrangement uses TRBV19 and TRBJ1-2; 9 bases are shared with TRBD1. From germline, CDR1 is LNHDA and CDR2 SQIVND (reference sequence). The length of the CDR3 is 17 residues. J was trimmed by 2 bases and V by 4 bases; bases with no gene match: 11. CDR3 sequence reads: CASSTNPKQGANYGYTF. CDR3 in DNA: TGTGCCAGTAGTACAAACCCTAAACAGGGGGCGAACTATGGCTACACCTTC. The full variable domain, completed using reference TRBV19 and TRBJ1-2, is DGGITQSPKYLFRKEGQNVTLSCEQNLNHDAMYWYRQDPGQGLRLIYYSQIVNDFQKGDIAEGYSVSREKKESFPLTVTSAQKNPTAFYLCASSTNPKQGANYGYTFGSGTRLTVV.

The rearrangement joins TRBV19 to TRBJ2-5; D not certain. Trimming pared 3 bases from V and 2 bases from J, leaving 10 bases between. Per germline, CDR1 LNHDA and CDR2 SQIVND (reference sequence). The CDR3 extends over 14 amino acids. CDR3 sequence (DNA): TGTGCCAGTAGTATGCGCAGGTCTCAAGAGACCCAGTACTTC. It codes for CASSMRRSQETQYF.

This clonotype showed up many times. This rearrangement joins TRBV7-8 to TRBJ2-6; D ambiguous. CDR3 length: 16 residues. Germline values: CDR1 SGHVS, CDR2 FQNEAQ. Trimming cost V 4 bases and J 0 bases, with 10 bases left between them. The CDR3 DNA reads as TGTGCCAGCAGCTCTCGACTTAGCTCTGGGGCCAACGTCCTGACTTTC. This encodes CASSSRLSSGANVLTF.

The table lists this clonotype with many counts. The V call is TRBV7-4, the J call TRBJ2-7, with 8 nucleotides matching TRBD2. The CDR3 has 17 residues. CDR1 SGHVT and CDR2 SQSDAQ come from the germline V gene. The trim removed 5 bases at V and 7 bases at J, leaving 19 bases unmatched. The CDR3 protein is CASSAFPSSGKAWEQYV. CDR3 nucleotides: TGTGCCAGCAGCGCCTTCCCTAGTAGCGGGAAGGCTTGGGAGCAGTACGTC.

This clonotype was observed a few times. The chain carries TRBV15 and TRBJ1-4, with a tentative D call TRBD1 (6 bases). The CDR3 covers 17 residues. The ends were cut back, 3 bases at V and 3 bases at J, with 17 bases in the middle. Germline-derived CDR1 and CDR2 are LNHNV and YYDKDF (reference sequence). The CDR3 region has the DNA TGTGCCACCAGCAGCACCGGGACATTCGTCTCTAATGAAAAACTGTTTTTT. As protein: CATSSTGTFVSNEKLFF. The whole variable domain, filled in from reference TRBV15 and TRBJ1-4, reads DAMVIQNPRYQVTQFGKPVTLSCSQTLNHNVMYWYQQKSSQAPKLLFHYYDKDFNNEADTPDNFQSRRPNTSFCFLDIRSPGLGDTAMYLCATSSTGTFVSNEKLFFGSGTQLSVL.

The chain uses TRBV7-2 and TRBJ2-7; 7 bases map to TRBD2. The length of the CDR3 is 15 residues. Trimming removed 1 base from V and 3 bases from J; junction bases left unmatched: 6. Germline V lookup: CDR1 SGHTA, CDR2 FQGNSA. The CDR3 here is CASSLDLAESYEQYF. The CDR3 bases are TGTGCCAGCAGCTTAGACCTAGCGGAAAGCTACGAGCAGTACTTC.

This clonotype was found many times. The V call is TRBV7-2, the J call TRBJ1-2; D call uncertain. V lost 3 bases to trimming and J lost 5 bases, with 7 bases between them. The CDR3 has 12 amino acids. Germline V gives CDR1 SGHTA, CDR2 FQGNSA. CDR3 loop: CASSLGGYGYTF. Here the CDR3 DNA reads TGTGCCAGCAGCTTGGGTGGTTATGGCTACACCTTC. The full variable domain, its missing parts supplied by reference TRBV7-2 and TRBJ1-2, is GAGVSQSPSNKVTEKGKDVELRCDPISGHTALYWYRQSLGQGLEFLIYFQGNSAPDKSGLPSDRFSAERTGGSVSTLTIQRTQQEDSAVYLCASSLGGYGYTFGSGTRLTVV.

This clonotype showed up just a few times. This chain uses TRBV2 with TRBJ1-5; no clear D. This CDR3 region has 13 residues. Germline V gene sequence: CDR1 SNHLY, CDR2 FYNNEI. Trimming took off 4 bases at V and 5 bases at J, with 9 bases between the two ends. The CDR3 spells CASSADWDQPQHF. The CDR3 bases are TGTGCCAGCAGTGCTGATTGGGATCAGCCCCAGCATTTT.

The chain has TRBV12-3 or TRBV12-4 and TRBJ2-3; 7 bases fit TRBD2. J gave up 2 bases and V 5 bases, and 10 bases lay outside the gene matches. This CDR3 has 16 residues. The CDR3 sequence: CASSTRTSTLTDTQYF. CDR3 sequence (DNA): TGTGCCAGCAGTACCAGGACTAGTACCCTCACAGATACGCAGTATTTT.

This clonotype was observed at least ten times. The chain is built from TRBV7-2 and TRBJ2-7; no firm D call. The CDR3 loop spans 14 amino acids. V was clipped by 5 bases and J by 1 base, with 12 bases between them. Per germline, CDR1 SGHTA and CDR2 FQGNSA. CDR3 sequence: CASSNYLDSYEQYF. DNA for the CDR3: TGTGCCAGCAGCAATTATCTGGATTCCTACGAGCAGTACTTC.

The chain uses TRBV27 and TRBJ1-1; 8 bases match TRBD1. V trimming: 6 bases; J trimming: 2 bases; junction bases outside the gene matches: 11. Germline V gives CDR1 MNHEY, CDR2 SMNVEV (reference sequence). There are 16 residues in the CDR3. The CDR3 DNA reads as TGTGCCAGCAGCCAAACCAGGGGGCGCGGTAACACTGAAGCTTTCTTT. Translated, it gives CASSQTRGRGNTEAFF.

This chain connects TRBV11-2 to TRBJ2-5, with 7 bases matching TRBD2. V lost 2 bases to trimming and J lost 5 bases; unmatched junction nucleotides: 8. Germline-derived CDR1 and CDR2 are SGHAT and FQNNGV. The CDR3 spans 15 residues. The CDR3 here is CASSLQGLADETQYF. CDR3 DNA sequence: TGTGCCAGCAGCTTACAGGGTCTAGCGGACGAGACCCAGTACTTC.

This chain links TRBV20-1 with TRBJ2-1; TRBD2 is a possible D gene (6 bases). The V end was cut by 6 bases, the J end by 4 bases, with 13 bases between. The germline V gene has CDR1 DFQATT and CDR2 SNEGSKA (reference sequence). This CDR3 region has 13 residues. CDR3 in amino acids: CSAGPGLYNEQFF. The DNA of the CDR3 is TGCAGTGCCGGACCGGGACTTTACAATGAGCAGTTCTTC.

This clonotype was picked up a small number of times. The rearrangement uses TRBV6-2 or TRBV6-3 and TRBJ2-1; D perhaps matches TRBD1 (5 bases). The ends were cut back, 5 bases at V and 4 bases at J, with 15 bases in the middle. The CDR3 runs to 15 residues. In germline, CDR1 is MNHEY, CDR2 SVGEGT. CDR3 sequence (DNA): TGTGCCAGCAGTACCCTCGAGACAGCTTACAATGAGCAGTTCTTC. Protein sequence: CASSTLETAYNEQFF.

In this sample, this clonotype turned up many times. Here the CDR3 reads CASKARTTEAFF. In DNA form, the CDR3 reads TGTGCCAGTAAGGCCCGAACCACTGAAGCTTTCTTT. The chain carries TRBV19 and TRBJ1-1, with no clear D. Germline V gene lookup returns CDR1 LNHDA and CDR2 SQIVND (reference sequence). Trimming cost V 7 bases and J 4 bases, with 10 bases left between them. The CDR3 consists of 12 residues.

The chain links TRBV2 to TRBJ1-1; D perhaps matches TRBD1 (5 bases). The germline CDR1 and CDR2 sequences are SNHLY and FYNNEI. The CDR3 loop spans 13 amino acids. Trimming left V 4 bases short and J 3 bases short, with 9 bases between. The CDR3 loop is CASSVTEYTEAFF. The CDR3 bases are TGTGCCAGCAGTGTGACAGAGTACACTGAAGCTTTCTTT. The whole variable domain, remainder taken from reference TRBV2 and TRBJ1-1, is EPEVTQTPSHQVTQMGQEVILRCVPISNHLYFYWYRQILGQKVEFLVSFYNNEISEKSEIFDDQFSVERPDGSNFTLKIRSTKLEDSAMYFCASSVTEYTEAFFGQGTRLTVV.

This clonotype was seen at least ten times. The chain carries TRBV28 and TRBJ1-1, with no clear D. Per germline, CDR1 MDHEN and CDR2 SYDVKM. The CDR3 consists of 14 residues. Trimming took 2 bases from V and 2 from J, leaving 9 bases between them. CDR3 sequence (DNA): TGTGCCAGCAGTTTAGCGGAGATAAACACTGAAGCTTTCTTT. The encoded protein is CASSLAEINTEAFF.

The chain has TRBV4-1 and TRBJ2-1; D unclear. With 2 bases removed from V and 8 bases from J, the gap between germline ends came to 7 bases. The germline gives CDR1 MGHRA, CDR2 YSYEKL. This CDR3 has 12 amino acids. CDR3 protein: CASSQTGYEQFF. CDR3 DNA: TGCGCCAGCAGCCAAACGGGTTATGAGCAGTTCTTC.

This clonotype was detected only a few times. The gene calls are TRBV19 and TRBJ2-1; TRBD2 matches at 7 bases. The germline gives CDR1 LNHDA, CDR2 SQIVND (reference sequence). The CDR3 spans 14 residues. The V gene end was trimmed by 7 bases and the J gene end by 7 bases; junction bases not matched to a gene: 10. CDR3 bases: TGTGCCAGTATGGTTGACGGGAGGAGAAATGAGCAGTTCTTC. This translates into CASMVDGRRNEQFF.

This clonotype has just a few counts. The CDR3: CASSFGGGPNEQFF. The CDR3 region has the DNA TGTGCCAGCAGCTTTGGGGGGGGGCCCAATGAGCAGTTCTTC. The chain recombines TRBV7-3 with TRBJ2-1, with a weak D call TRBD2 (7 bases). This CDR3 has 14 amino acids. Between the trimmed V and J ends, which lost 3 bases and 6 bases, there was a span of 12 bases. Germline lookup yields CDR1 SGHTA and CDR2 FQGTGA.

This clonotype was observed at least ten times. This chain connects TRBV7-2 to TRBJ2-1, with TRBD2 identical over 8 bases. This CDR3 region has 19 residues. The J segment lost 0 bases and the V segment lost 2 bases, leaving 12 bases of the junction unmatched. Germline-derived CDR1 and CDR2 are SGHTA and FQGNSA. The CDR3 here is CASSLNPAGGGSSYNEQFF. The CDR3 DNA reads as TGTGCCAGCAGCTTAAACCCCGCGGGGGGCGGAAGCTCCTACAATGAGCAGTTCTTC.

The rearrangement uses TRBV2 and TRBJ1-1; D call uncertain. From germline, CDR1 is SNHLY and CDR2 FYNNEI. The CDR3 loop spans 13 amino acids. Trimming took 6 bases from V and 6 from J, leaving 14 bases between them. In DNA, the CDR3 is TGTGCCAGCAGCGTTGGGATTTCCTCTGAAGCTTTCTTT. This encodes CASSVGISSEAFF.